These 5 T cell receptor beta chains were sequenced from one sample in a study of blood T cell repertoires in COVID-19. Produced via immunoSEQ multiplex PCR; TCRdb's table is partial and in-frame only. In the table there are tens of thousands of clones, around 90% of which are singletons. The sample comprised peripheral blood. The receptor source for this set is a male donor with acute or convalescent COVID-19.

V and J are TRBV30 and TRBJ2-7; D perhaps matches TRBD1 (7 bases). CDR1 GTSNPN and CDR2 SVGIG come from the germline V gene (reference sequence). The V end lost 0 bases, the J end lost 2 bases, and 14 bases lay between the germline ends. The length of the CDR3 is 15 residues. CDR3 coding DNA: TGTGCCTGGAGTGTAGGCGGGACAGAGGCCTACGAGCAGTACTTC. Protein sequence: CAWSVGGTEAYEQYF.

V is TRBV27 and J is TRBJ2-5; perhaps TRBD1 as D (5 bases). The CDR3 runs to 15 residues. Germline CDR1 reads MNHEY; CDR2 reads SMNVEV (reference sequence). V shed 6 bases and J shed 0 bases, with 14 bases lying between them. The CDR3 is CASSPRPGNQETQYF. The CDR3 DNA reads TGTGCCAGCAGCCCTAGACCAGGGAACCAAGAGACCCAGTACTTC.

Here the CDR3 DNA reads TGTGCCAGTAGTAGTGAGGCTGGCTTTAATTCACCCCTCCACTTT. It encodes CASSSEAGFNSPLHF. The gene calls are TRBV19 and TRBJ1-6, with unresolved D. The CDR3 has 15 amino acids. V was trimmed by 4 bases and J by 6 bases, leaving 13 bases between them. Germline CDR1 and CDR2: LNHDA and SQIVND (reference sequence).

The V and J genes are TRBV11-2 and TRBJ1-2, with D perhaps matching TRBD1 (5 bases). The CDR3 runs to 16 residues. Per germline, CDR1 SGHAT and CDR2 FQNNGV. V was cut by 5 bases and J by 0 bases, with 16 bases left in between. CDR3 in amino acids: CASSLWQGISNYGYTF. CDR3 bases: TGTGCCAGCAGCCTGTGGCAGGGAATTTCTAACTATGGCTACACCTTC. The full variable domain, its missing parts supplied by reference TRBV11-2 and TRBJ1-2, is EAGVAQSPRYKIIEKRQSVAFWCNPISGHATLYWYQQILGQGPKLLIQFQNNGVVDDSQLPKDRFSAERLKGVDSTLKIQPAKLEDSAVYLCASSLWQGISNYGYTFGSGTRLTVV.

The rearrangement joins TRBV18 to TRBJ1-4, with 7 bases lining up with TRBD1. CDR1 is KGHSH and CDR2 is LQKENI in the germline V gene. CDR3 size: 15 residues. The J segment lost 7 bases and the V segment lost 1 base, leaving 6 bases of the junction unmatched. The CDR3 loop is CASSPRQGVGEKLFF. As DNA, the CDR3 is TGTGCCAGCTCACCACGACAGGGCGTGGGTGAAAAACTGTTTTTT.